The 21 T cell receptor beta chains below all came from one sample that was sequenced in a study of regulatory T cells in long-lasting Graves disease. Specified time point: persistent/refractory GD, antithyroid drugs over 5 years with positive TRAb. PBMC RNA was the source of the TCR library. For TCR beta, libraries came from iRepertoire HTBI primers and Arm-PCR of CDR3 regions. TCRdb used MiXCR to reprocess the multiplex PCR reads, holding one entry per CDR3 protein. The sample contains approximately 400,000 distinct CDR3 sequences, more than 20% of which appear only once. Sequences were derived from peripheral blood mononuclear cells (PBMCs), sampled when the disease was refractory, from a patient treated with antithyroid drugs. These receptors all stem from a female donor with Graves disease.

At least ten counts were recorded for this clonotype. The chain uses TRBV12-3 or TRBV12-4 and TRBJ1-1; 7 nucleotides line up with TRBD1. This CDR3 region has 13 residues. The V gene end was trimmed by 4 bases and the J gene end by 5 bases; junction bases not matched to a gene: 4. The CDR3 region is CASSSTGRTEAFF. CDR3 in DNA: TGTGCCAGCAGTTCGACAGGGAGGACTGAAGCTTTCTTT.

This clonotype was observed a few times. At one boundary the junction diverges from the germline segment, which might be a read error. This chain links TRBV20-1 with TRBJ1-1; perhaps TRBD1 as D (6 bases). Germline CDR1 reads DFQATT; CDR2 reads SNEGSKA (reference sequence). The CDR3 sequence is 13 residues long. The CDR3 bases are TGCAGTGCTATTACGGGGGCGAACACTAAAGCTTTCTTT. This gives the protein CSAITGANTKAFF.

In its sample, this clonotype was seen a few times. The rearrangement joins TRBV15 to TRBJ2-7; D may be TRBD2 (6 bases). There are 13 residues in the CDR3. The V end was cut by 0 bases, the J end by 6 bases, with 9 bases between. Germline CDR1 is LNHNV and CDR2 is YYDKDF (reference sequence). CDR3 in DNA: TGTGCCACCAGCAGAGATCTGGGGGGCGAGCAGTACTTC. Its translation is CATSRDLGGEQYF.

The table lists this clonotype with a few counts. At one of its ends the junction is not consistent with the germline gene, which may arise from a read error. The rearrangement uses TRBV10-3 and TRBJ2-5; TRBD2 aligns across 8 bases. CDR1 is ENHRY, CDR2 SYGVKD, per germline. The CDR3 runs to 16 residues. CDR3 sequence: CAIRGVLAGNQETQHF. As DNA, the CDR3 is TGTGCCATCAGAGGCGTATTAGCGGGAAACCAAGAGACCCAGCACTTC.

This clonotype was counted ten times or more. The rearrangement joins TRBV28 to TRBJ2-5, with a weak D call TRBD2 (5 bases). The CDR3 loop spans 13 amino acids. V dropped 5 bases and J dropped 3 bases, with 10 bases sitting between them. Germline CDR1 and CDR2: MDHEN and SYDVKM. CDR3: CASSRGSEETQYF. Here the CDR3 DNA reads TGTGCCAGCAGTAGAGGGAGTGAAGAGACCCAGTACTTC.

This clonotype has ten or more counts. This sequence joins TRBV6-1 and TRBJ2-7; 10 nucleotides match TRBD2. The CDR3 has 15 residues. Germline values: CDR1 MNHNS, CDR2 SASEGT. Unmatched junction bases numbered 3, after V lost 4 bases and J lost 0 bases. The CDR3 DNA reads as TGTGCCAGCAGTGGAAGGACTAGCGGCTCCTACGAGCAGTACTTC. Translated: CASSGRTSGSYEQYF.

As for this clonotype: Being one base from a much bigger clone, this may be a read error. The rearrangement joins TRBV5-1 to TRBJ2-7; 9 nucleotides agree with TRBD1. The CDR3 loop spans 16 amino acids. In germline, CDR1 is SGHRS, CDR2 YFSETQ. The DNA for the CDR3 is TGCGCCAGCAGCTTGTCTGGACAGGGGAAACGATACGGGCAGTACTTC. Amino acids: CASSLSGQGKRYGQYF.

Comments on this clonotype: A much larger clone differs from this one at a single base, so this may be a read error. The V and J genes are TRBV27 and TRBJ2-5; 8 bases map to TRBD2. Germline V gene data show CDR1 as MNHEY and CDR2 as SMNVEV (reference sequence). The CDR3 length is 15 residues. CDR3 DNA: TGTGCCGGCAGTTCATTAGCGGGATGGGAGGAGACCCAGTACTTC. Its translation is CAGSSLAGWEETQYF.

This clonotype has a handful of counts. The chain carries TRBV10-2 and TRBJ1-1; D unresolved. CDR1 and CDR2 from the germline V gene are WSHSY and SAAADI. The CDR3 runs 12 residues. V was trimmed by 4 bases and J by 2 bases, leaving 5 bases between them. This CDR3 is CASSAVNTEAFF. The CDR3 DNA is TGCGCCAGCAGTGCAGTAAACACTGAAGCTTTCTTT.

This clonotype was seen more than once but under ten times. The rearrangement links TRBV14 to TRBJ2-1; D may match TRBD1 or TRBD2 (6 bases each). Germline CDR1 and CDR2: SGHDN and FVKESK. This CDR3 has 16 amino acids. V gave up 4 bases and J gave up 6 bases, with 19 bases separating them. The CDR3: CASSPRLVGARNEQFF. In DNA, the CDR3 is TGTGCCAGCAGCCCTCGACTAGTGGGGGCGCGCAATGAGCAGTTCTTC. The variable domain in full, completed from reference TRBV14 and TRBJ2-1, reads EAGVTQFPSHSVIEKGQTVTLRCDPISGHDNLYWYRRVMGKEIKFLLHFVKESKQDESGMPNNRFLAERTGGTYSTLKVQPAELEDSGVYFCASSPRLVGARNEQFFGPGTRLTVL.

This clonotype appeared once. The junction does not match germline at one end; this may be a read error. The V and J genes are TRBV11-2 and TRBJ2-7, with D perhaps matching TRBD1 (6 bases). Germline CDR1 SGHAT, CDR2 FQNNGV. This CDR3 spans 15 amino acids. The CDR3 sequence is CAGSPIRARGYEQYF. CDR3 sequence (DNA): TGTGCCGGCAGCCCAATCCGTGCCAGGGGTTACGAGCAGTACTTC.

The chain recombines TRBV9 with TRBJ1-2, with 7 bases fitting TRBD1. Germline-derived CDR1 and CDR2 are SGDLS and YYNGEE. The trim removed 2 bases at V and 8 bases at J, leaving 6 bases unmatched. CDR3 length: 13 residues. For the CDR3, the DNA is TGTGCCAGCAGCGTGGACAGGTCGGGAGGCTACACCTTC. This translates into CASSVDRSGGYTF. Full variable domain (rest looked up from reference TRBV9 and TRBJ1-2): DSGVTQTPKHLITATGQRVTLRCSPRSGDLSVYWYQQSLDQGLQFLIQYYNGEERAKGNILERFSAQQFPDLHSELNLSSLELGDSALYFCASSVDRSGGYTFGSGTRLTVV.

V is TRBV20-1 and J is TRBJ1-5; D might be TRBD1 (6 bases). V dropped 1 base and J dropped 8 bases, with 12 bases sitting between them. The CDR3 is 13 amino acids. Germline CDR1 is DFQATT and CDR2 is SNEGSKA (reference sequence). This CDR3 is CSARAGGREPQHF. The CDR3 DNA reads TGCAGTGCTAGAGCTGGGGGGCGCGAGCCCCAGCATTTT.

The CDR3 DNA follows: TGTGCCAGCTCACCACCGAGTGTAGGGGGCATCTATGGCTACACCTTC. Protein: CASSPPSVGGIYGYTF. The chain uses TRBV18 and TRBJ1-2, with TRBD1 identical over 7 bases. CDR3 length: 16 amino acids. CDR1 is KGHSH and CDR2 is LQKENI in the germline V gene. V was clipped by 0 bases and J by 4 bases; unmatched bases: 8.

The chain carries TRBV25-1 and TRBJ1-5, with D perhaps TRBD1 (6 bases). V lost 5 bases to trimming and J lost 4 bases, with 12 bases between them. The length of the CDR3 is 14 residues. Per germline, CDR1 MGHDK and CDR2 SYGVNS. CDR3 sequence (DNA): TGTGCCAGCAGTACGCCAGGACAGAATCAGCCCCAGCATTTT. It specifies CASSTPGQNQPQHF.

In regard to this clonotype: This may come from a read error, since a much larger clone is one base off. The chain links TRBV7-2 to TRBJ2-7; D gene uncertain. The V end was cut by 1 base, the J end by 7 bases, with 11 bases between. CDR1 and CDR2 (germline): SGHTA, FQGNSA. The CDR3 is 13 amino acids. The CDR3 here is CASSLVKLEEQYF. CDR3 sequence (DNA): TGTGCCAGCAGCTTAGTTAAACTCGAAGAGCAGTACTTC.

The sample holds many counts of this clonotype. The chain couples TRBV12-5 to TRBJ1-2; a weak D match, TRBD1 (6 bases). CDR3 length equals 14 residues. V was cut by 6 bases and J by 2 bases, with 13 bases left in between. Germline V gives CDR1 LGHNT, CDR2 FRNRAP. The CDR3 DNA is TGTGCTAGTGGCCAACAGGGCTGGAACTATGGCTACACCTTC. Translation gives CASGQQGWNYGYTF.

There are many counts of this clonotype. The gene calls are TRBV6-1 and TRBJ2-7, with 10 positions matching TRBD2. The CDR3 consists of 15 residues. Looked up from germline, CDR1 is MNHNS and CDR2 is SASEGT. Germline trimming cut 6 bases from V and 3 bases from J; bases unmatched to any gene: 8. The CDR3 reads CASSPLAGVFYEQYF. The CDR3 DNA is TGTGCCAGCAGCCCCCTAGCGGGAGTATTCTACGAGCAGTACTTC.

This clonotype was seen a few times. V usage is TRBV7-6 and J usage is TRBJ2-5, with 7 positions matching TRBD2. V lost 5 bases and J lost 5; bases outside the gene matches: 14. This CDR3 comprises 16 residues. Germline V CDR1 and CDR2: SGHVS, FNYEAQ. DNA of the CDR3: TGTGCCAGCAGCCCTCTCGGAGGGCGGGAGCTGGAGACCCAGTACTTC. Translated: CASSPLGGRELETQYF.

This clonotype was observed many times. This chain uses TRBV30 with TRBJ2-2; 7 positions match TRBD2. CDR1 and CDR2 from the germline V gene are GTSNPN and SVGIG (reference sequence). This CDR3 has 12 amino acids. After removal of 5 bases from V and 6 bases from J, the junction contained 3 bases not matched to a gene. CDR3 residues: CAWASGAGELFF. CDR3 sequence (DNA): TGTGCCTGGGCTAGCGGTGCCGGGGAGCTGTTTTTT.

There are a few counts of this clonotype. The V call is TRBV20-1, the J call TRBJ2-7, with 7 bases lining up with TRBD2. The CDR3 spans 15 residues. Germline CDR1 reads DFQATT; CDR2 reads SNEGSKA (reference sequence). V gave up 5 bases and J gave up 2 bases; unmatched junction bases: 12. The CDR3 DNA reads TGCAGTGCTTTTATAGGCGGGAGCGTTCCCTACGAGCAGTACTTC. Amino acids: CSAFIGGSVPYEQYF.